Listed below are T cell receptor beta chains from one sample, sequenced in a study of blood T cell repertoires in COVID-19. Generated by immunoSEQ multiplex PCR, the TCRdb table keeps only in-frame clones and is missing some. There are tens of thousands of clones in the sample; 70% to 90% occur only once, and under 7.5% lies in the top ten. The specimen was peripheral blood. The receptors were sampled from a woman over 75 with acute or convalescent COVID-19. Both conserved end residues are part of each CDR3. The order of the fields is J gene, V gene, D gene, CDR3 length, clone size, CDR3 protein, CDR3 DNA. The D gene is left open where the match is weak. Size values are once, few and many counts, or a class for expanded clones, and some rows have none.

>TRBJ1-1|TRBV5-4|TRBD1|15|NA
CASSSGQFPNTEAFF
TGTGCCAGCAGCTCGGGACAGTTCCCGAACACTGAAGCTTTCTTT
>TRBJ2-1|TRBV12-3/TRBV12-4|NA|12|NA
CASSLQVHEQFF
TGTGCCAGCAGTTTACAGGTCCATGAGCAGTTCTTC
>TRBJ1-1|TRBV30|TRBD1|13|NA
CAWRPGQATEAFF
TGTGCCTGGAGACCGGGACAGGCCACTGAAGCTTTCTTT
>TRBJ2-5|TRBV3-1/TRBV3-2|TRBD1|14|NA
CASSLNRDRETQYF
TGTGCCAGCAGCCTAAACCGGGACAGGGAGACCCAGTACTTC
>TRBJ2-5|TRBV19|TRBD1|14|NA
CASSPDRVAETQYF
TGTGCCAGTAGCCCCGACAGGGTCGCGGAGACCCAGTACTTC
>TRBJ2-2|TRBV19|NA|16|NA
CASSIPGHMNTGELFF
TGTGCCAGTAGTATACCGGGACACATGAACACCGGGGAGCTGTTTTTT
>TRBJ2-7|TRBV5-6|TRBD2|14|NA
CASSTGGVPYEQYF
TGTGCCAGCAGCACTGGGGGGGTCCCCTACGAGCAGTACTTC
>TRBJ1-5|TRBV2|NA|15|NA
CASSEGGAGNQPQHF
TGTGCCAGCAGTGAAGGTGGGGCTGGGAATCAGCCCCAGCATTTT
>TRBJ2-2|TRBV5-5|TRBD1|17|NA
CASSDRGQGWNTGELFF
TGTGCCAGCAGCGACAGAGGACAGGGTTGGAACACCGGGGAGCTGTTTTTT
>TRBJ2-4|TRBV18|NA|14|once
CASSPPQGGNIQYF
TGTGCCAGCTCACCACCGCAAGGGGGAAACATTCAGTACTTC
>TRBJ1-4|TRBV5-1|NA|16|NA
CASSLGQVATNEKLFF
TGCGCCAGCAGCTTAGGACAAGTTGCAACTAATGAAAAACTGTTTTTT
>TRBJ2-3|TRBV5-1|TRBD2|21|NA
CASSLGGTSGRASVGTDTQYF
TGCGCCAGCAGCTTGGGGGGGACTAGCGGGAGGGCCAGTGTCGGCACAGATACGCAGTATTTT
>TRBJ2-3|TRBV6-5|TRBD1|13|NA
CASRRQGADTQYF
TGTGCCAGCAGGAGACAGGGGGCAGATACGCAGTATTTT
>TRBJ1-2|TRBV6-5|TRBD1|16|NA
CASSSQLDRGQDGYTF
TGTGCCAGCAGTTCCCAGTTGGACAGGGGGCAGGATGGCTACACCTTC
>TRBJ1-1|TRBV6-5|TRBD1|15|NA
CASSPGTGSLYEAFF
TGTGCCAGCAGTCCAGGGACAGGGTCCCTCTATGAAGCTTTCTTT
>TRBJ2-7|TRBV13|TRBD1|15|NA
CASSEGTGDSYEQYF
TGTGCCAGCAGCGAAGGGACAGGGGACTCCTACGAGCAGTACTTC
>TRBJ1-3|TRBV11-2|NA|14|NA
CASSLAQGGNTIYF
TGTGCCAGCAGCTTAGCACAGGGTGGAAACACCATATATTTT
>TRBJ2-3|TRBV7-2|NA|13|once
CASSSLATDTQYF
TGTGCCAGCAGCTCACTAGCCACAGATACGCAGTATTTT
>TRBJ2-3|TRBV11-3|TRBD2|15|NA
CASSFGTSVTDTQYF
TGTGCCAGCAGCTTTGGGACTAGCGTCACAGATACGCAGTATTTT
>TRBJ1-2|TRBV29-1|TRBD1|14|NA
CSVEDRQGAQGYTF
TGCAGCGTTGAAGATCGTCAGGGGGCGCAAGGCTACACCTTC
>TRBJ1-6|TRBV19|TRBD1|16|NA
CASTLLPGTGESPLHF
TGTGCCAGTACCCTCCTACCCGGGACAGGGGAGTCACCCCTCCACTTT
>TRBJ2-7|TRBV3-1/TRBV3-2|TRBD2|17|NA
CASSPFRTSGRKYEQYF
TGTGCCAGCAGCCCATTCCGGACTAGCGGGAGGAAATACGAGCAGTACTTC
>TRBJ1-4|TRBV5-1|TRBD1|14|NA
CASSSWTGQEKLFF
TGCGCCAGCAGCTCGTGGACAGGCCAGGAAAAACTGTTTTTT
>TRBJ1-5|TRBV6-2/TRBV6-3|TRBD1|15|NA
CASSPLTGLDQPQHF
TGTGCCAGCAGTCCCCTGACAGGGCTGGATCAGCCCCAGCATTTT
>TRBJ2-1|TRBV19|TRBD2|19|NA
CASSKRGIGGLANGNEQFF
TGTGCCAGTAGTAAAAGGGGTATAGGGGGACTAGCGAATGGCAATGAGCAGTTCTTC